Listed here are 24 T cell receptor beta chains from one sample, sequenced in a study of CD8 T cells in ankylosing spondylitis. Study-level findings and limits: A TCR beta motif of roughly eight highly homologous variants seemed to mark ankylosing spondylitis blood.

TCRdb redid the calling of the 5' RACE reads with MiXCR, one entry per CDR3 protein. The sample carries 350,000 to 550,000 distinct CDR3 sequences, 25% to 30% recorded once. Their target antigens are unknown. Material: blood, either unsorted or a sorted T cell fraction (not recorded which). The source of these receptors is a male donor with ankylosing spondylitis.

The chain links TRBV24-1 to TRBJ2-2; D unclear. This CDR3 has 15 amino acids. The V gene's germline CDR1 is KGHDR and CDR2 SFDVKD. V shed 2 bases and J shed 4 bases, with 10 bases lying between them. CDR3 sequence: CATSDSPLSTGELFF. DNA of the CDR3: TGTGCCACCAGTGATTCTCCTCTTTCCACCGGGGAGCTGTTTTTT.

This clonotype appeared a few times. V gene TRBV18 combines with J gene TRBJ1-2; possible D gene TRBD1, 5 bases. The CDR3 has 16 residues. Germline CDR1 is KGHSH and CDR2 is LQKENI. Trimming pared 8 bases from V and 0 bases from J, leaving 19 bases between. As DNA, the CDR3 is TGTGCCAGCGGGCCAGCCACCAGGGCCTCTAACTATGGCTACACCTTC. Encoded protein: CASGPATRASNYGYTF.

This chain links TRBV15 with TRBJ1-4; D is ambiguous. Trimming stripped 1 base from V and 4 bases from J, with 16 bases between. CDR3 length: 17 amino acids. CDR1 and CDR2 (germline): LNHNV, YYDKDF (reference sequence). The chain's CDR3 is CATSRGPQATNNEKLFF. The DNA for the CDR3 is TGTGCCACCAGCAGAGGTCCCCAGGCTACCAATAATGAAAAACTGTTTTTT.

The chain is built from TRBV5-1 and TRBJ2-3, with D tentatively TRBD1 (6 bases). The CDR3 covers 13 residues. CDR1 SGHRS and CDR2 YFSETQ come from the germline V gene. Trimming took 4 bases from V and 4 from J, leaving 10 bases between them. Here the CDR3 DNA reads TGCGCCAGCAGCGTCAACAGGGCAGATACGCAGTATTTT. Residues: CASSVNRADTQYF.

This clonotype was detected only a few times. The gene calls are TRBV7-2 and TRBJ2-2; D not resolved. Trimming cost V 5 bases and J 6 bases, with 7 bases left between them. Germline CDR1 reads SGHTA; CDR2 reads FQGNSA. The CDR3 extends over 12 amino acids. CDR3 protein: CASSPVAGELFF. The DNA of the CDR3 is TGTGCCAGCAGCCCTGTCGCCGGGGAGCTGTTTTTT.

This clonotype was observed a few times. The chain has TRBV5-1 and TRBJ1-2; 7 bases fit TRBD1. The trim removed 0 bases at V and 6 bases at J, leaving 8 bases unmatched. CDR1 SGHRS and CDR2 YFSETQ come from the germline V gene. This CDR3 region has 15 residues. CDR3 sequence (DNA): TGCGCCAGCAGCTTGGGGAACAGGGGCCTGAATGGCTACACCTTC. It is translated as CASSLGNRGLNGYTF.

V usage is TRBV3-1 and J usage is TRBJ1-1, with 8 positions matching TRBD1. V lost 4 bases to trimming and J lost 6 bases; unmatched junction nucleotides: 7. The CDR3 has 14 amino acids. Germline CDR1 and CDR2: LGHDT and YNNKEL (reference sequence). The CDR3 nucleotides are TGTGCCAGCAGCCCTAGACAGGGGCTGGCTGAAGCTTTCTTT. Protein sequence: CASSPRQGLAEAFF.

This clonotype was detected only a few times. The chain carries TRBV6-1 and TRBJ2-7; D not resolved. The CDR3 sequence is 11 residues long. V lost 7 bases and J lost 5, with 9 bases in between. CDR1 and CDR2 from the germline V gene are MNHNS and SASEGT. CDR3 in amino acids: CASIFDNEQYV. As DNA, the CDR3 is TGTGCCAGCATTTTCGACAACGAGCAGTACGTC.

The chain is built from TRBV20-1 and TRBJ2-6, with D hard to call. The CDR3 is 13 amino acids. Germline CDR1 and CDR2: DFQATT and SNEGSKA (reference sequence). Trimming cost V 5 bases and J 4 bases, with 9 bases left between them. The CDR3 DNA is TGCAGTGCTCTGAGTGGCGGGGCCAACGTCCTGACTTTC. This encodes CSALSGGANVLTF.

The chain carries TRBV7-9 and TRBJ1-2, with TRBD1 matching over 7 bases. V dropped 6 bases and J dropped 4; count of bases not matched to a gene: 11. The CDR3 extends over 15 amino acids. Germline CDR1 reads SEHNR; CDR2 reads FQNEAQ (reference sequence). As DNA, the CDR3 is TGTGCCAGCAGAACCTCGGGGACAGAGTCCTATGGCTACACCTTC. As protein: CASRTSGTESYGYTF.

This clonotype occurred a few times. The gene calls are TRBV15 and TRBJ1-5, with 10 bases aligning to TRBD1. Germline trimming cut 0 bases from V and 6 bases from J; bases unmatched to any gene: 8. This CDR3 has 17 residues. Germline CDR1 is LNHNV and CDR2 is YYDKDF (reference sequence). The CDR3 spells CATSRDGGQGNSQPQHF. CDR3 bases: TGTGCCACCAGCAGAGATGGGGGACAGGGGAACAGTCAGCCCCAGCATTTT.

J is TRBJ1-2 and V is TRBV7-2; 7 bases agree with TRBD1. The CDR3 has 14 residues. Germline V lookup: CDR1 SGHTA, CDR2 FQGNSA. Trimming at V came to 2 bases and at J to 7 bases, leaving 7 bases not matched to a gene. CDR3 residues: CASSLTEGAGGYTF. As DNA, the CDR3 is TGTGCCAGCAGCTTAACCGAGGGGGCCGGTGGCTACACCTTC.

The chain is built from TRBV11-1 and TRBJ2-2; the match to TRBD1 covers 7 bases. The CDR3 spans 18 residues. With V trimmed by 2 bases and J by 0 bases, 9 bases remained unmatched. Germline V gene sequence: CDR1 SGHAT, CDR2 FQDESV (reference sequence). CDR3 region: CASSLPQGQNANTGELFF. The DNA of the CDR3 is TGTGCCAGCAGCTTACCTCAGGGACAGAATGCGAACACCGGGGAGCTGTTTTTT.

This clonotype was detected only a few times. The J gene is TRBJ1-4, the V gene TRBV3-1, with D tentatively TRBD1 (5 bases). CDR3 length equals 15 residues. The germline V and J ends were trimmed by 4 bases and 7 bases, with 16 bases remaining between them. The germline gives CDR1 LGHDT, CDR2 YNNKEL (reference sequence). The CDR3 nucleotides read TGTGCCAGCAGCCCCTCAGGGATTAGGGGTGAAAAACTGTTTTTT. This translates into CASSPSGIRGEKLFF.

This clonotype was recorded many times. The chain combines TRBV29-1 with TRBJ1-1; 9 bases line up with TRBD1. The CDR3 is made up of 13 amino acids. CDR1 is SQVTM and CDR2 is ANQGSEA in the germline V gene. V shed 5 bases, J shed 7 bases, and the junction held 8 bases outside the gene matches. CDR3 residues: CSVSQGAGGEAFF. As DNA, the CDR3 is TGCAGCGTTTCACAGGGGGCAGGAGGTGAAGCTTTCTTT.

This clonotype was found many times. The chain recombines TRBV5-1 with TRBJ2-1, with a possible D match to TRBD2 (6 bases). The V and J ends lost 7 bases and 7 bases respectively, with 12 bases between them. The CDR3 has 12 amino acids. In germline, CDR1 is SGHRS, CDR2 YFSETQ. The CDR3, as DNA: TGCGCCAGCGGGGTGGGAGGTAATGAGCAGTTCTTC. It encodes CASGVGGNEQFF.

The chain carries TRBV20-1 and TRBJ2-7; 10 positions match TRBD2. V gave up 2 bases and J gave up 5 bases; unmatched junction bases: 6. Germline lookup yields CDR1 DFQATT and CDR2 SNEGSKA (reference sequence). The CDR3 is made up of 14 amino acids. CDR3 sequence reads: CSARNQRGGNEQYF. The DNA for the CDR3 is TGCAGTGCTAGAAACCAGCGGGGGGGGAACGAGCAGTACTTC.

V and J are TRBV5-1 and TRBJ1-1; TRBD1 agrees at 7 bases. The CDR3 is 13 amino acids. J lost 8 bases, V lost 7 bases, and 11 bases had no gene match. CDR1 and CDR2 from the germline V gene are SGHRS and YFSETQ. The CDR3 region is CASATPGQSEAFF. DNA for the CDR3: TGCGCCAGCGCTACTCCGGGACAGTCAGAAGCTTTCTTT.

In its sample, this clonotype was seen a few times. The rearrangement links TRBV5-1 to TRBJ1-1; tentative D call: TRBD1 (5 bases). V was shortened by 0 bases and J by 3 bases, with 12 bases between the two germline ends. There are 15 residues in the CDR3. The germline CDR1 and CDR2 sequences are SGHRS and YFSETQ. In DNA form, the CDR3 reads TGCGCCAGCAGCTTGGATTCGGGGACCTACACTGAAGCTTTCTTT. Protein: CASSLDSGTYTEAFF.

The chain has TRBV5-1 and TRBJ2-7, with 9 bases that match TRBD1. Germline CDR1 reads SGHRS; CDR2 reads YFSETQ. The J segment lost 0 bases and the V segment lost 4 bases, leaving 5 bases of the junction unmatched. This CDR3 comprises 15 residues. The CDR3 protein is CASSVQGASSYEQYF. The CDR3, as DNA: TGCGCCAGCAGCGTACAGGGGGCTAGCTCCTACGAGCAGTACTTC.

V usage is TRBV11-2 and J usage is TRBJ1-2; 9 positions match TRBD1. Germline-derived CDR1 and CDR2 are SGHAT and FQNNGV. Unmatched junction bases numbered 23, after V lost 4 bases and J lost 5 bases. The CDR3 has 20 residues. The CDR3 here is CASSSLPGGQGQYFHYGYTF. DNA of the CDR3: TGTGCCAGCAGCTCACTCCCGGGGGGACAGGGACAATACTTTCATTATGGCTACACCTTC.

The chain is built from TRBV20-1 and TRBJ1-6; D gene uncertain. CDR3 length: 13 residues. Germline CDR1 and CDR2: DFQATT and SNEGSKA (reference sequence). Trimming cost V 6 bases and J 5 bases, with 11 bases left between them. CDR3 in DNA: TGCAGTGCGCAGTCGTGGGATAATTCACCCCTCCACTTT. Its translation is CSAQSWDNSPLHF.

The table lists this clonotype with a few counts. This chain uses TRBV3-1 with TRBJ2-2; D gene ambiguous. CDR3 size: 15 residues. CDR1 LGHDT and CDR2 YNNKEL come from the germline V gene (reference sequence). Trimming stripped 1 base from V and 5 bases from J, with 11 bases between. The CDR3 loop is CASSQGAGETGELFF. The CDR3 DNA follows: TGTGCCAGCAGCCAAGGTGCAGGAGAGACCGGGGAGCTGTTTTTT.

In the case of this clonotype: Germline and junction disagree at one end, which may indicate a read error. The CDR3 DNA reads TGCAGCGTTGTGGACAGGGGGCTGAAGACTGAAGCTTTCTTT. It translates to CSVVDRGLKTEAFF. This sequence joins TRBV29-1 and TRBJ1-1, with TRBD1 matching over 11 bases. The germline gives CDR1 SQVTM, CDR2 ANQGSEA. The CDR3 has 14 residues. Full variable domain (missing parts from reference TRBV29-1 and TRBJ1-1): SAVISQKPSRDICQRGTSLTIQCQVDSQVTMMFWYRQQPGQSLTLIATANQGSEATYESGFVIDKFPISRPNLTFSTLTVSNMSPEDSSIYLCSVVDRGLKTEAFFGQGTRLTVV.